A single sample gave rise to the 3 T cell receptor beta chains below, sequenced in a study of blood T cell repertoires in COVID-19. Using immunoSEQ multiplex PCR, the repertoire was profiled, and TCRdb retains in-frame clones only, with some absent. The repertoire holds 18,000 or so clones, with roughly four fifths as singletons. What was sequenced was peripheral blood. The receptors originated from a man aged 35 to 55 with active or convalescent COVID-19.

This chain joins TRBV24-1 and TRBJ2-6, with 7 bases aligning to TRBD1. V was pared by 4 bases and J by 2 bases, with 16 bases of the junction left unmatched. The CDR3 has 20 residues. Germline V gene data show CDR1 as KGHDR and CDR2 as SFDVKD. In DNA, the CDR3 is TGTGCCACCAGTGACCCCTCGGACAGGACGCTCGCGGCTGGGGCCAACGTCCTGACTTTC. It encodes CATSDPSDRTLAAGANVLTF.

CDR3 protein: CASSITGRVDEKLFF. The CDR3 DNA sequence: TGTGCCAGCAGTATAACGGGCAGGGTGGATGAAAAACTGTTTTTT. The genes are TRBV27 and TRBJ1-4, with a tentative D call TRBD1 (5 bases). Per the germline V gene, CDR1 is MNHEY and CDR2 is SMNVEV (reference sequence). This CDR3 is 15 amino acids long. V was cut by 5 bases and J by 6 bases, with 16 bases left in between.

The chain couples TRBV9 to TRBJ1-6, with 7 bases matching TRBD1. CDR1 is SGDLS and CDR2 is YYNGEE in the germline V gene. This CDR3 is 15 amino acids long. J gave up 7 bases and V 4 bases, and 8 bases lay outside the gene matches. This CDR3 reads CASSPRTGFNSPLHF. The CDR3 nucleotides read TGTGCCAGCAGCCCCCGGACAGGTTTCAATTCACCCCTCCACTTT.